Listed below are T cell receptor beta chains from one sample, sequenced in a study of radiotherapy plus CTLA-4 blockade in lung cancer. The protocol was immunoSEQ multiplex PCR, while the TCRdb copy is restricted to in-frame clones and leaves out a portion. Of about 94,000 clones detected, 82% appear once; the ten largest clones hold over 20%. This specimen was peripheral blood, taken from a patient treated with radiotherapy plus ipilimumab. These receptor sequences come from a human donor with non-small cell lung cancer that progressed on radiotherapy plus ipilimumab. CDR3s include the opening cysteine and the closing phenylalanine or tryptophan. The order of the fields is J gene, V gene, CDR3 protein.

j_gene: TRBJ2-3; v_gene: TRBV7-8; CDR3aa: CASSLTSTWDTQYF
j_gene: TRBJ1-4; v_gene: TRBV7-8; CDR3aa: CASSLEARMTEKLFF
j_gene: TRBJ2-1; v_gene: TRBV6-5; CDR3aa: CASAIGTSPPNEQFF
j_gene: TRBJ2-3; v_gene: TRBV30; CDR3aa: CAWSHRGRTDTQYF
j_gene: TRBJ2-7; v_gene: TRBV28; CDR3aa: CASRGLAGAYEQYF
j_gene: TRBJ2-7; v_gene: TRBV15; CDR3aa: CATSLLRVGSIRQYF
j_gene: TRBJ2-3; v_gene: TRBV7-2; CDR3aa: CASSQYTDTQYF
j_gene: TRBJ2-1; v_gene: TRBV10-1; CDR3aa: CASSEGLTNNEQFF
j_gene: TRBJ1-2; v_gene: TRBV27; CDR3aa: CASSSTYGGRGYGYTF
j_gene: TRBJ1-2; v_gene: TRBV28; CDR3aa: CASSDRASGIAYGYTF
j_gene: TRBJ2-3; v_gene: TRBV15; CDR3aa: CATSRDLGQAQDTQYF
j_gene: TRBJ1-1; v_gene: TRBV6-6; CDR3aa: CASSYATVNTEAFF
j_gene: TRBJ2-5; v_gene: TRBV11-2; CDR3aa: CASRMSSGGQETQYF
j_gene: TRBJ2-6; v_gene: TRBV10-3; CDR3aa: CAIGGNTSGANVLTF
j_gene: TRBJ2-7; v_gene: TRBV7-2; CDR3aa: CASSNGLVGEQYF
j_gene: TRBJ2-7; v_gene: TRBV5-6; CDR3aa: CASSLPPGQGANEQYF
j_gene: TRBJ1-2; v_gene: TRBV29-1; CDR3aa: CSVDNPGGYTF
j_gene: TRBJ1-5; v_gene: TRBV7-6; CDR3aa: CASSLGQGAYSNQPQHF
j_gene: TRBJ1-1; v_gene: TRBV2; CDR3aa: CASSEVEAMNTEAFF
j_gene: TRBJ2-5; v_gene: TRBV25-1; CDR3aa: CASSERTGRETQYF
j_gene: TRBJ2-1; v_gene: TRBV5-1; CDR3aa: CASSFHSGGSNEQFF
j_gene: TRBJ2-3; v_gene: TRBV27; CDR3aa: CASSYSGGTDTQYF
j_gene: TRBJ2-1; v_gene: TRBV27; CDR3aa: CASRSSGSSYNEQFF
j_gene: TRBJ2-2; v_gene: TRBV9; CDR3aa: CASSTSSGSITGELFF
j_gene: TRBJ1-3; v_gene: TRBV7-2; CDR3aa: CASSLPGQGARRNTIYF
j_gene: NA; v_gene: TRBV5-1; CDR3aa: CASSPKGSSYEQYF